This is a list of T cell receptor beta chains from one sample in a study of blood T cell repertoires in COVID-19. Sequenced by immunoSEQ multiplex PCR; TCRdb stores in-frame clones only, minus some. The table shows fewer than 200,000 clones, with 75% to 80% occurring only once. Sequencing was carried out using peripheral blood. These receptors all stem from a woman in her seventies with acute or convalescent COVID-19. CDR3s include the opening cysteine and the closing phenylalanine or tryptophan.

v_call	j_call	cdr3_aa
TRBV28	TRBJ1-1	CASSLDSGGTEAFF
TRBV19	TRBJ2-4	CASSIRPQGGGLRENIQYF
TRBV19	TRBJ1-1	CASRNRYTEAFF
TRBV30	TRBJ1-6	CAWSKGQDNSPLHF
TRBV5-1	TRBJ2-5	CASSLGATQFQETQYF
TRBV7-7	TRBJ2-5	CASSLGQGNRETQYF
TRBV4-1	TRBJ2-7	CASSQVLVAGVTAYEQYF
TRBV24-1	TRBJ2-1	CATSDSRTSGRASSYNEQFF
TRBV28	TRBJ2-7	CASRPGLENYEQYF
TRBV6-2/TRBV6-3	TRBJ2-2	CASSQRSGGMNTGELFF
TRBV27	TRBJ2-7	CASSLGTGGIYEQYF
TRBV30	TRBJ1-4	CAWTGRADEKLFF
TRBV4-1	TRBJ2-3	CASSHRRLAGDHSSTDTQYF
TRBV7-9	TRBJ1-2	CASSGQTRNYGYTF
TRBV5-1	TRBJ2-1	CASRMGQAQNNEQFF
TRBV3-1/TRBV3-2	TRBJ2-7	CASSLGLADYEQYF
TRBV24-1	TRBJ2-1	CATSDFGARGSYNEQFF
TRBV27	TRBJ2-3	CASSLASGTTDTQYF
TRBV27	TRBJ2-2	CASSSQTGELFF
TRBV6-6	TRBJ1-1	CASSVAAAVATEAFF
TRBV24-1	TRBJ2-1	CATSDSVKGPFNEQFF
TRBV27	TRBJ2-2	CASSSPGQVGTGELFF
TRBV30	TRBJ1-1	CAWSLGLGTVNTEAFF
TRBV5-1	TRBJ2-6	CASRAGYSGANVLTF
TRBV19	TRBJ2-3	CASSIADRSIGGDTQYF
TRBV2	TRBJ1-4	CASSEYRQNEKLFF
TRBV13	TRBJ2-1	CASSLFGGSEQFF
TRBV3-1/TRBV3-2	NA	CASTPGGTYYNEQFF
TRBV5-4	TRBJ2-3	CASSLVSGRHTDTQYF
TRBV5-1	TRBJ2-7	CASSSQRGPSSYEQYF
TRBV19	TRBJ2-2	CASSIAAGGTGELFF
TRBV7-2	TRBJ2-3	CASSLAVLTDTQYF
TRBV19	TRBJ2-7	CASIQRRYSYEQYF
TRBV29-1	TRBJ1-1	CSVRTGPGTEAFF
TRBV2	TRBJ2-7	CASNRQGAYYEQYF
TRBV28	TRBJ1-6	CASSQRQEPLHF
TRBV18	TRBJ2-3	CASSRDTSGRVSADTQYF